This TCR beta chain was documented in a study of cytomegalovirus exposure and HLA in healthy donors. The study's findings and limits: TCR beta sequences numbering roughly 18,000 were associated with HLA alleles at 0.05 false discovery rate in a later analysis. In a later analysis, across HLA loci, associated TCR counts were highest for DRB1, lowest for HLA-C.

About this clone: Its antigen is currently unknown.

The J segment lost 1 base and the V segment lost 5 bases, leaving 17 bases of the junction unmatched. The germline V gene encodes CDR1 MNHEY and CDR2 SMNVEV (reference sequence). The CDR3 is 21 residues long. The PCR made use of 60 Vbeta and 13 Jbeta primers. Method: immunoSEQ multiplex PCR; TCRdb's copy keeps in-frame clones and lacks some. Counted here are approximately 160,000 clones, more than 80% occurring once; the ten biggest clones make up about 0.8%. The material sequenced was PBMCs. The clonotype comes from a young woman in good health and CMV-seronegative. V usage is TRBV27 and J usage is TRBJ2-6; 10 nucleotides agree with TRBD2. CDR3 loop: CASSNTSAGGHRRSGANVLTF. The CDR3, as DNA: TGTGCCAGCAGTAACACATCAGCGGGAGGGCACCGCCGGTCTGGGGCCAACGTCCTGACTTTC.